What follows are 27 T cell receptor beta chains derived from one specimen sequenced in a study of Graves' ophthalmopathy and Graves' hyperthyroidism. From RNA, the CDR3 regions of TCR beta chains were amplified and sequenced. RT-PCR in the first round used HTBI primers; a second-round multiplex PCR followed. TCRdb recomputed calls from the multiplex PCR reads with MiXCR, one row per CDR3 protein. The repertoire holds about 660,000 distinct CDR3 sequences, with 35% to 50% as singletons. The sequenced material came from peripheral blood. Source of these receptors: an adult man with Graves' ophthalmopathy.

The chain links TRBV30 to TRBJ2-7; the D call may be TRBD1 or TRBD2 (5 bases each). This CDR3 is built from 13 residues. Germline CDR1 reads GTSNPN; CDR2 reads SVGIG (reference sequence). Trimming cost V 2 bases and J 6 bases, with 14 bases left between them. The CDR3 sequence is CAWSPGRGSEQYF. In DNA form, the CDR3 reads TGTGCCTGGAGTCCGGGACGCGGGTCCGAGCAGTACTTC. Looking up the rest from reference TRBV30 and TRBJ2-7 gives the full variable domain: SQTIHQWPATLVQPVGSPLSLECTVEGTSNPNLYWYRQAAGRGLQLLFYSVGIGQISSEVPQNLSASRPQDRQFILSSKKLLLSDSGFYLCAWSPGRGSEQYFGPGTRLTVT.

The rearrangement joins TRBV4-3 to TRBJ1-1; the D is unclear. Germline-derived CDR1 and CDR2 are LGHNA and YSLEER. This CDR3 has 16 residues. Trimming pared 0 bases from V and 1 base from J, leaving 12 bases between. CDR3 protein: CASSQDLWGSNTEAFF. The CDR3 coding sequence is TGCGCCAGCAGCCAAGATCTTTGGGGATCGAACACTGAAGCTTTCTTT.

Ten or more counts support this clonotype. The gene calls are TRBV5-1 and TRBJ1-1; D remains ambiguous. Germline loops: CDR1 SGHRS, CDR2 YFSETQ. The CDR3 length is 15 residues. Between the trimmed V and J ends, which lost 0 bases and 0 bases, there was a span of 9 bases. CDR3 protein: CASSLAETMNTEAFF. The CDR3, as DNA: TGCGCCAGCAGCTTGGCCGAGACCATGAACACTGAAGCTTTCTTT.

The chain uses TRBV24-1 and TRBJ2-5, with a tentative D call TRBD1 (6 bases). The better agreement between TRBJ2-7 and the DNA end casts doubt on the J call. CDR1 is KGHDR, CDR2 SFDVKD, per germline. The CDR3 extends over 15 amino acids. Here the CDR3 reads CATSDPRSRGYEQYF. CDR3 in DNA: TGTGCCACCAGTGATCCCCGATCCAGGGGCTACGAGCAGTACTTC.

This clonotype has at least ten counts. The chain has TRBV7-8 and TRBJ1-5; the D gene is possibly TRBD1 (6 bases). Trimming cost V 4 bases and J 11 bases, with 24 bases left between them. Germline V lookup: CDR1 SGHVS, CDR2 FQNEAQ. The CDR3 is 16 amino acids. The CDR3: CASSSGGLSIGHSQHF. As DNA, the CDR3 is TGTGCCAGCAGCTCGGGGGGCCTCTCTATAGGGCATTCCCAGCATTTT.

This clonotype was seen a few times. The chain joins TRBV12-3 or TRBV12-4 to TRBJ2-7; 9 bases align to TRBD1. The CDR3 has 14 residues. The trim removed 7 bases at V and 6 bases at J, leaving 10 bases unmatched. CDR3 DNA: TGTGCCAGCAAAAATCCCGGGACAGGGTTCGAGCAGTACTTC. Translated, it gives CASKNPGTGFEQYF.

V usage is TRBV30 and J usage is TRBJ2-5, with D perhaps matching TRBD1 or TRBD2 (5 bases each). V was pared by 1 base and J by 7 bases, with 10 bases between. Germline V gives CDR1 GTSNPN, CDR2 SVGIG (reference sequence). The CDR3 loop spans 12 amino acids. The DNA for the CDR3 is TGTGCCTGGAGTGCCGGGGCCGTGACCCAGTACTTC. It is translated as CAWSAGAVTQYF. Variable domain in full (rest from reference TRBV30 and TRBJ2-5): SQTIHQWPATLVQPVGSPLSLECTVEGTSNPNLYWYRQAAGRGLQLLFYSVGIGQISSEVPQNLSASRPQDRQFILSSKKLLLSDSGFYLCAWSAGAVTQYFGPGTRLLVL.

The J gene is TRBJ1-6, the V gene TRBV2; D ambiguous. V was pared by 5 bases and J by 3 bases, with 11 bases between. Germline values: CDR1 SNHLY, CDR2 FYNNEI. This CDR3 is 15 amino acids long. This chain's CDR3 is CASSSRPDYNSPLHF. The CDR3, as DNA: TGTGCCAGCAGTTCGCGACCAGACTATAATTCACCCCTCCACTTT.

The genes are TRBV11-2 and TRBJ1-2; possibly TRBD1 for D (5 bases). CDR1 and CDR2 (germline): SGHAT, FQNNGV. The CDR3 extends over 15 amino acids. With 6 bases removed from V and 2 bases from J, the gap between germline ends came to 16 bases. DNA of the CDR3: TGTGCCAGCAGTCCCCGTGGGGGTCCGAACTATGGCTACACCTTC. Translation gives CASSPRGGPNYGYTF.

This clonotype has at least ten counts. The chain employs TRBV2 and TRBJ1-3; D call uncertain. Germline CDR1 SNHLY, CDR2 FYNNEI. The CDR3 is 14 residues long. Trimming took 6 bases from V and 0 from J, leaving 9 bases between them. The DNA of the CDR3 is TGTGCCAGCAGCCGAGAGGTCTCTGGAAACACCATATATTTT. Translating it yields CASSREVSGNTIYF.

This clonotype appeared many times. The chain recombines TRBV5-1 with TRBJ1-1, with D maybe TRBD1 (5 bases). The V end was cut by 5 bases, the J end by 2 bases, with 10 bases between. Germline V lookup: CDR1 SGHRS, CDR2 YFSETQ. There are 13 residues in the CDR3. CDR3 DNA: TGCGCCAGCAGACCGGGGGATAACACTGAAGCTTTCTTT. Protein sequence: CASRPGDNTEAFF.

The chain uses TRBV29-1 and TRBJ2-7; the match to TRBD1 covers 7 bases. V lost 4 bases, J lost 3 bases, and 6 bases stayed unmatched. Germline V lookup: CDR1 SQVTM, CDR2 ANQGSEA. This CDR3 has 13 amino acids. The DNA of the CDR3 is TGCAGCGTTGCGACAGGGATTGGCTACGAGCAGTACTTC. Its protein is CSVATGIGYEQYF.

The chain couples TRBV10-3 to TRBJ1-1; 10 bases are a match to TRBD1. The CDR3 contains 16 residues. V was clipped by 4 bases and J by 1 base; unmatched bases: 6. Per germline, CDR1 ENHRY and CDR2 SYGVKD. This CDR3 reads CAISAPTGGRNTEAFF. DNA for the CDR3: TGTGCCATCAGTGCCCCGACAGGGGGCAGGAACACTGAAGCTTTCTTT.

This chain uses TRBV12-3 or TRBV12-4 with TRBJ1-6; TRBD1 might be the D (5 bases). The CDR3 length is 16 residues. Trimming cost V 6 bases and J 2 bases, with 14 bases left between them. The CDR3 sequence is CASSTHWGAYNSPLHF. The CDR3 coding sequence is TGTGCCAGCAGCACACATTGGGGGGCCTATAATTCACCCCTCCACTTT.

This clonotype was detected a few times. This chain links TRBV20-1 with TRBJ2-5; 8 nucleotides line up with TRBD2. The CDR3 is 16 residues long. Germline V gene lookup returns CDR1 DFQATT and CDR2 SNEGSKA (reference sequence). J was trimmed by 1 base and V by 1 base; bases with no gene match: 8. The CDR3 protein is CSARARRLATQETQYF. The CDR3 nucleotides read TGCAGTGCTAGAGCGCGGAGACTAGCGACCCAAGAGACCCAGTACTTC.

Only a few counts were recorded for this clonotype. The chain links TRBV25-1 to TRBJ1-4, with 9 bases identical to TRBD1. After removal of 6 bases from V and 6 bases from J, the junction contained 11 bases not matched to a gene. Germline V CDR1 and CDR2: MGHDK, SYGVNS. The CDR3 contains 16 residues. CDR3: CASSPGTGTVHEKLFF. CDR3 DNA sequence: TGTGCCAGCAGCCCCGGGACAGGGACGGTTCATGAAAAACTGTTTTTT.

About this clonotype itself: Possible read error: a much larger clone is one base away. J is TRBJ1-2 and V is TRBV11-2; tentative D call: TRBD1 (5 bases). Germline V gene sequence: CDR1 SGHAT, CDR2 FQNNGV. The CDR3 runs 18 residues. CDR3 amino acids: CTSSVDLGTGRNPYGYTF. In DNA form, the CDR3 reads TGTACCAGCAGCGTAGACCTAGGCACAGGCCGCAATCCCTATGGCTACACCTTC.

This clonotype was found many times. The rearrangement joins TRBV5-1 to TRBJ2-5; either TRBD1 or TRBD2 may supply D (5 bases each). Trimming removed 1 base from V and 5 bases from J, with 15 bases in between. The CDR3 loop spans 15 amino acids. From germline, CDR1 is SGHRS and CDR2 YFSETQ. CDR3 protein: CASSLSGSEGETQYF. In DNA form, the CDR3 reads TGCGCCAGCAGCTTGTCCGGCTCCGAGGGGGAGACCCAGTACTTC.

The sample holds many counts of this clonotype. The V and J genes are TRBV2 and TRBJ2-2, with 10 bases matching TRBD2. There are 15 residues in the CDR3. CDR1 is SNHLY, CDR2 FYNNEI, per germline. The J segment lost 7 bases and the V segment lost 7 bases, leaving 9 bases of the junction unmatched. The CDR3, as DNA: TGTGCCAGCACCGAAAGCGGGGGGGCGGTCGGGGAGCTGTTTTTT. It codes for CASTESGGAVGELFF.

As to this clonotype: One junction end disagrees with the germline gene, perhaps due to a read error. The rearrangement uses TRBV4-3 and TRBJ1-2; D remains ambiguous. The germline CDR1 and CDR2 sequences are LGHNA and YSLEER. This CDR3 is 16 amino acids long. The DNA of the CDR3 is TGCGCCAGCAGCCAAGTCTCCCAGCTAAATAACTATGGCGACACCTTC. Its protein is CASSQVSQLNNYGDTF.

The genes are TRBV13 and TRBJ2-7, with no clear D. V was pared by 7 bases and J by 3 bases, with 22 bases between. The CDR3 is 16 residues long. Germline V gives CDR1 PRHDT, CDR2 FYEKMQ (reference sequence). The CDR3 coding sequence is TGTGCCAGCAACTCGGCGGAAAACAGAACGTTCTACGAGCAGTACTTC. It is translated as CASNSAENRTFYEQYF.

Regarding this clonotype: The junction departs from the called germline gene at one end, perhaps through a read error. CDR3 loop: CASPGEGRHDQETQDF. CDR3 sequence (DNA): TGTGCCAGCCCGGGCGAGGGGAGACACGACCAAGAGACCCAGGACTTC. J is TRBJ2-5 and V is TRBV7-9, with D perhaps TRBD1 or TRBD2 (5 bases each). Germline V gene sequence: CDR1 SEHNR, CDR2 FQNEAQ (reference sequence). CDR3 length: 16 amino acids.

The V and J genes are TRBV20-1 and TRBJ1-6; a weak D match, TRBD1 (5 bases). Deletions cut 0 bases from V and 0 bases from J, with 12 bases between. CDR1 DFQATT and CDR2 SNEGSKA come from the germline V gene (reference sequence). The CDR3 is 17 amino acids. The CDR3 protein is CSARDRGGTSYNSPLHF. In DNA form, the CDR3 reads TGCAGTGCTAGAGATCGGGGGGGAACCTCCTATAATTCACCCCTCCACTTT.

This clonotype was seen at least ten times. This rearrangement joins TRBV7-3 to TRBJ1-1; D is possibly TRBD1 (6 bases). The CDR3 is 14 amino acids. Trimming cost V 5 bases and J 1 base, with 11 bases left between them. In germline, CDR1 is SGHTA, CDR2 FQGTGA. CDR3 in DNA: TGTGCCAGCAGCACGGGGGGGCCGAACACTGAAGCTTTCTTT. It encodes CASSTGGPNTEAFF. Variable domain in full (rest from reference TRBV7-3 and TRBJ1-1): GAGVSQTPSNKVTEKGKYVELRCDPISGHTALYWYRQSLGQGPEFLIYFQGTGAADDSGLPNDRFFAVRPEGSVSTLKIQRTERGDSAVYLCASSTGGPNTEAFFGQGTRLTVV.

In this sample, this clonotype turned up many times. The chain has TRBV24-1 and TRBJ2-5; possibly TRBD2 for D (5 bases). CDR1 is KGHDR, CDR2 SFDVKD, per germline. The CDR3 totals 17 residues. Trimming pared 0 bases from V and 5 bases from J, leaving 18 bases between. The CDR3 region is CATSDLQPRDSQETQYF. In nucleotides, the CDR3 is TGTGCCACCAGTGATTTGCAGCCGAGGGATAGCCAGGAGACCCAGTACTTC.

In regard to this clonotype: With a much larger clone just one base away, this may be a read error. The CDR3 spells CASSVVSSYEQYF. The CDR3 DNA is TGTGCCAGCAGTGTGGTCTCTTCCTACGAGCAGTACTTC. The genes are TRBV2 and TRBJ2-7; the D is unclear. CDR1 is SNHLY and CDR2 is FYNNEI in the germline V gene. The V and J ends lost 4 bases and 1 base respectively, with 8 bases between them. The CDR3 has 13 residues.

There are many counts of this clonotype. The chain has TRBV29-1 and TRBJ1-5; D uncertain. Trimming removed 3 bases at V and 2 bases at J, with 8 bases between. The length of the CDR3 is 13 residues. CDR1 and CDR2 (germline): SQVTM, ANQGSEA. CDR3 protein: CSVELEGNQPQHF. The CDR3 region has the DNA TGCAGCGTTGAGTTGGAGGGCAATCAGCCCCAGCATTTT. Supplemented by reference TRBV29-1 and TRBJ1-5, the full variable domain reads SAVISQKPSRDICQRGTSLTIQCQVDSQVTMMFWYRQQPGQSLTLIATANQGSEATYESGFVIDKFPISRPNLTFSTLTVSNMSPEDSSIYLCSVELEGNQPQHFGDGTRLSIL.